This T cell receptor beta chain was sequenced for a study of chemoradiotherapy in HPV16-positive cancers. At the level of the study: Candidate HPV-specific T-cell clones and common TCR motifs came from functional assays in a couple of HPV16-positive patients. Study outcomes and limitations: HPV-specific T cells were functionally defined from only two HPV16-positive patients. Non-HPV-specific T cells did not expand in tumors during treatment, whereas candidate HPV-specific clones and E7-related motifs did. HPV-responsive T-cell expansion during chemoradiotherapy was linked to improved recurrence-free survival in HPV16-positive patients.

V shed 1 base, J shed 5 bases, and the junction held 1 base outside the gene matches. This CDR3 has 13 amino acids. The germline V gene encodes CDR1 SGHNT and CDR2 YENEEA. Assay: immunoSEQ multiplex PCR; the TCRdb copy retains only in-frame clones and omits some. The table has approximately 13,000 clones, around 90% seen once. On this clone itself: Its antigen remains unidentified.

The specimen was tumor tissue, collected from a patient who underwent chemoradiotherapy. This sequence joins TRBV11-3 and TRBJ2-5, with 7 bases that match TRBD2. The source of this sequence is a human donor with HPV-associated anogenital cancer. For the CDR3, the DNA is TGTGCCAGCAGCTTAGGGGAGGGGGAGACCCAGTACTTC. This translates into CASSLGEGETQYF.